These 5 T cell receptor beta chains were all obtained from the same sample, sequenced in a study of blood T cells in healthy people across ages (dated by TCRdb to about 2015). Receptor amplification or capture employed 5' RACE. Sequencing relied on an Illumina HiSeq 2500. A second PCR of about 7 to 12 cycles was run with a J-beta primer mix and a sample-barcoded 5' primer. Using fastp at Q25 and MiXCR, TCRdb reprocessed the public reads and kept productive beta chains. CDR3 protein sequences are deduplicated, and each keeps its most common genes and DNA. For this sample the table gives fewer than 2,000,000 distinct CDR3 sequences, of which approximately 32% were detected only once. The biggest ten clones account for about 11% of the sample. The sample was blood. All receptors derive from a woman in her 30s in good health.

In DNA form, the CDR3 reads TGCAGTGCTAGAGATTATACTAGCGGGGGGACACCAATAGCCAAAAACATTCAGTACTTC. It encodes CSARDYTSGGTPIAKNIQYF. V is TRBV20-1 and J is TRBJ2-4; 12 positions match TRBD2. CDR1 is DFQATT, CDR2 SNEGSKA, per germline (reference sequence). The CDR3 covers 20 residues. V shed 0 bases, J shed 0 bases, and the junction held 12 bases outside the gene matches.

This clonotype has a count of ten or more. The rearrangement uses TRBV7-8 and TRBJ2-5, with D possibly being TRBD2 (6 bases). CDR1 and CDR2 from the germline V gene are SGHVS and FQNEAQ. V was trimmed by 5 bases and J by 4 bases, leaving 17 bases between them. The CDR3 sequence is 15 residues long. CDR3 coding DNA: TGTGCCAGCAGCCTACTAGCCAACCACCGAGAGACCCAGTACTTC. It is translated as CASSLLANHRETQYF.

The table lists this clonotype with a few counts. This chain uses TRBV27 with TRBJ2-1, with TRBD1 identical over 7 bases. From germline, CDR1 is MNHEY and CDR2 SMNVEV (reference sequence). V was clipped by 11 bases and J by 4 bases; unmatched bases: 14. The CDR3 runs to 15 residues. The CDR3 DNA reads TGTGCCGGCCTGAGGGGGCGGGTGATTTACAATGAGCAGTTCTTC. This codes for CAGLRGRVIYNEQFF.

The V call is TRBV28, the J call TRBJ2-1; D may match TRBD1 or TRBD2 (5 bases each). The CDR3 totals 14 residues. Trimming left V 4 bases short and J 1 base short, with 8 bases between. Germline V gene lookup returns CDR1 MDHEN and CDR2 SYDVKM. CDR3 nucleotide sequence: TGTGCCAGCAGTTCGTGGGGGTCCTACAATGAGCAGTTCTTC. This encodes CASSSWGSYNEQFF. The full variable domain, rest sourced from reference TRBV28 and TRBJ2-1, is DVKVTQSSRYLVKRTGEKVFLECVQDMDHENMFWYRQDPGLGLRLIYFSYDVKMKEKGDIPEGYSVSREKKERFSLILESASTNQTSMYLCASSSWGSYNEQFFGPGTRLTVL.

The CDR3 loop is CASSKTGGGGNQPQHF. Written as DNA, the CDR3 is TGTGCCAGCAGCAAAACAGGGGGAGGGGGCAATCAGCCCCAGCATTTT. The chain is built from TRBV7-8 and TRBJ1-5; the match to TRBD1 covers 8 bases. CDR1 is SGHVS, CDR2 FQNEAQ, per germline. The ends lost 5 bases at V and 2 bases at J; junction bases unmatched: 8. The CDR3 length is 16 residues.